This TCR beta chain is from a study of low-dose radiotherapy and immunotherapy resistance in tumors. This clonotype appeared many times. This CDR3 is 15 amino acids long. V was pared by 1 base and J by 1 base, with 7 bases between. The germline V gene has CDR1 SNHLY and CDR2 FYNNEI. Time point here: before trial treatment. TRAV- and TRBV-specific primers were used for first-strand cDNA, which covered alpha and beta chains. The authors ran about 18 PCR cycles to amplify TCRs with a constant-region primer and V-primer adapter. MiXCR, applied by TCRdb to the reads, yields one record per CDR3 protein. The profile shows 55,000 to 65,000 distinct CDR3 sequences, approximately 25% of them singletons.

The chain joins TRBV2 to TRBJ2-2; D is uncertain. The sample here was PBMCs, taken before treatment. The sequence was collected from a male donor with rectosigmoid adenocarcinoma. The CDR3 coding sequence is TGTGCCAGCAGTGAAGGAATAGTGAACACCGGGGAGCTGTTTTTT. It is translated as CASSEGIVNTGELFF.